These T cell receptor beta chains were read from a single sample in a study of blood T cells in healthy people across ages. Each CDR3 protein gets one entry after TCRdb re-called the 5' RACE reads with MiXCR. In the table there are about 1 million distinct CDR3 sequences, under 30% of which are singletons. The data also belong to a second study, concerning T cells of mothers and their children.

Sequenced: blood. The receptors originated from a girl between 2 and 10 years old in good health. Each CDR3 is given with its conserved first and last residue. A D gene is named only where the DNA matches it firmly. Only part of the rows carry a size: once, few, many, or a class if the clone is expanded.

TRBJ2-3	TRBD2	few	TRBV7-9	CASITYGGASAKEDTQYF	TGTGCCAGCATCACCTACGGGGGGGCCAGTGCTAAGGAGGATACGCAGTATTTT
TRBJ2-7	TRBD2	-	TRBV6-1	CASSQAGRAYEQYF	TGTGCCAGCAGTCAAGCGGGAAGAGCTTACGAGCAGTACTTC
TRBJ2-1	-	-	TRBV12-3/TRBV12-4	CASSSWDGGSYNEQFF	TGTGCCAGCAGTTCTTGGGACGGCGGGTCGTACAATGAGCAGTTCTTC
TRBJ2-7	-	-	TRBV4-1	CASSQDDGYEQYF	TGCGCCAGCAGCCAAGACGACGGTTATGAGCAGTACTTC
TRBJ1-4	-	-	TRBV5-1	CASSLSGEGGSEKLFF	TGCGCCAGCAGCTTGTCTGGAGAGGGGGGATCGGAGAAACTGTTTTTT
TRBJ1-2	-	few	TRBV9	CVSSGEGNPDDRGYTF	TGTGTCAGCAGCGGAGAGGGAAATCCGGACGATCGAGGCTACACCTTC
TRBJ1-6	-	few	TRBV29-1	CSVQTGTAYNSPLHF	TGCAGCGTTCAAACCGGGACCGCCTATAATTCACCCCTCCACTTT
TRBJ2-4	-	-	TRBV29-1	CSVVLWAKNIQYF	TGCAGCGTTGTCCTCTGGGCCAAAAACATTCAGTACTTC
TRBJ1-2	-	-	TRBV12-3/TRBV12-4	CASSFLNQGRVRNGYTF	TGTGCCAGCAGTTTTTTGAATCAGGGACGCGTTAGGAATGGCTACACCTTC
TRBJ1-2	-	-	TRBV29-1	CSVEGNGYTF	TGCAGCGTTGAAGGGAATGGCTACACCTTC
TRBJ2-5	-	-	TRBV20-1	CSASIPGISGYTQYF	TGCAGTGCTTCAATCCCGGGAATCTCGGGATACACCCAGTACTTC
TRBJ1-1	-	-	TRBV27	CASSTELGEEAFF	TGTGCCAGCAGTACAGAACTCGGGGAAGAAGCTTTCTTT
TRBJ2-7	-	few	TRBV27	CASGLRMSYEQYF	TGTGCCAGCGGTCTGAGGATGAGCTACGAGCAGTACTTC
TRBJ1-2	-	few	TRBV29-1	CSVEVGDGYTF	TGCAGCGTTGAAGTAGGGGATGGCTACACCTTC
TRBJ2-7	-	-	TRBV29-1	CSGGGTTYEQYF	TGCAGCGGGGGGGGGACAACCTACGAGCAGTACTTC
TRBJ2-3	TRBD2	-	TRBV10-3	CAISVTGGSSTDTQYF	TGTGCCATCAGTGTTACGGGGGGGAGTTCCACAGATACGCAGTATTTT
TRBJ2-7	-	few	TRBV19	CASTGLDSDEQYF	TGTGCCAGTACAGGACTCGACAGTGACGAGCAGTACTTC
TRBJ1-2	-	few	TRBV4-3	CASSQEGSATTFNYGYTF	TGCGCCAGCAGCCAAGAGGGTTCAGCTACCACCTTTAACTATGGCTACACCTTC
TRBJ2-7	-	many	TRBV27	CASSLGQSSYEQYF	TGTGCCAGCAGTTTGGGTCAGAGCTCCTACGAGCAGTACTTC
TRBJ1-4	-	-	TRBV29-1	CSAKDSNEKLFF	TGCAGCGCTAAGGACAGCAATGAAAAACTGTTTTTT
TRBJ2-7	-	few	TRBV12-3/TRBV12-4	CASTRKRGTTYEQYF	TGTGCCAGCACCAGAAAACGAGGGACAACCTACGAGCAGTACTTC
TRBJ2-3	-	many	TRBV4-2	CASSQEGLPQGDTQYF	TGTGCCAGCAGCCAAGAGGGGTTGCCTCAGGGGGATACGCAGTATTTT
TRBJ2-7	-	-	TRBV10-3	CATGQTAYEQYF	TGTGCCACCGGACAGACTGCCTACGAGCAGTACTTC
TRBJ2-5	TRBD1	-	TRBV7-2	CASRKSGTEETQYF	TGTGCCAGCAGAAAATCCGGGACAGAAGAGACCCAGTACTTC
TRBJ2-7	-	few	TRBV25-1	CASSHQFLYEQYF	TGTGCCAGCTCCCACCAATTCCTGTACGAGCAGTACTTC
TRBJ2-3	-	few	TRBV29-1	CSVDLAGTDTQYF	TGCAGCGTAGACCTGGCGGGCACAGATACGCAGTATTTT
TRBJ1-1	-	few	TRBV14	CASSQDHGGAGTEAFF	TGTGCCAGCAGCCAAGACCACGGGGGCGCGGGAACTGAAGCTTTCTTT
TRBJ2-3	-	few	TRBV12-3/TRBV12-4	CASSLWAAGTQYF	TGTGCCAGCAGTTTATGGGCCGCAGGTACGCAGTATTTT
TRBJ1-6	-	-	TRBV7-9	CASRSTAGSPLHF	TGTGCCAGCAGATCGACAGCCGGATCACCCCTCCACTTT
TRBJ2-4	TRBD1	-	TRBV5-6	CASSLTDRGDNRDIQYF	TGTGCCAGCAGCTTAACAGACAGGGGGGACAACCGTGACATTCAGTACTTC